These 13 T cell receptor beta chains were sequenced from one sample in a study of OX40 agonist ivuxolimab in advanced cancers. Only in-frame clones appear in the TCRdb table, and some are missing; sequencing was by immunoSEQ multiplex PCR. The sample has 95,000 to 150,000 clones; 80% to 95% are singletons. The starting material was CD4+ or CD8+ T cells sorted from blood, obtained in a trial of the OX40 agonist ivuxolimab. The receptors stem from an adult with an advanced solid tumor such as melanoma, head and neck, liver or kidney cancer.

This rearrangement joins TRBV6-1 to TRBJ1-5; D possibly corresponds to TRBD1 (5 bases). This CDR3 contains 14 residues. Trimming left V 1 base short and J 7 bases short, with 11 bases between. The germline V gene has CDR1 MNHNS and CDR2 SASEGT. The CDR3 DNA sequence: TGTGCCAGCAGTGAAGGAGCAGGGTGGCAGCCCCAGCATTTT. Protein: CASSEGAGWQPQHF.

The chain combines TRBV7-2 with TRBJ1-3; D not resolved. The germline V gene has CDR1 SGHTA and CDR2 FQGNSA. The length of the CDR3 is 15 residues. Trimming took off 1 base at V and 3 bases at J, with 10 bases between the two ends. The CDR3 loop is CASSLETYRGNTIYF. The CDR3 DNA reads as TGTGCCAGCAGCTTAGAGACCTATCGTGGAAACACCATATATTTT.

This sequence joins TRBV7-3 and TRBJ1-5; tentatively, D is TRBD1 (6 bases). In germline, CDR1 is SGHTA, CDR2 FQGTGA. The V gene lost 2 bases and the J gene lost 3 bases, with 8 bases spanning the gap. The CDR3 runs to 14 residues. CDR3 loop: CASSLGGPNQPQHF. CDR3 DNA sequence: TGTGCCAGCAGCTTAGGGGGCCCCAATCAGCCCCAGCATTTT.

As DNA, the CDR3 is TGTGCCAGCAGCCCTGGGACAGGGGGGAACTATGGCTACACCTTC. It is translated as CASSPGTGGNYGYTF. The V gene is TRBV5-4, the J gene TRBJ1-2, with 11 bases fitting TRBD1. V lost 4 bases, J lost 2 bases, and 4 bases stayed unmatched. The CDR3 has 15 amino acids. Germline loops: CDR1 SGHNT, CDR2 YYREEE (reference sequence).

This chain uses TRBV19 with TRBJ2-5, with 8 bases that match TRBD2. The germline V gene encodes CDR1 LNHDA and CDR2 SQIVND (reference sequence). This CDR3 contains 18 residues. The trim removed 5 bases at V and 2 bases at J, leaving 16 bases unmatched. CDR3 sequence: CASSRRIAGTNNQETQYF. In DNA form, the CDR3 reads TGTGCCAGTAGTCGGCGAATAGCGGGAACAAATAATCAAGAGACCCAGTACTTC.

CDR3 nucleotides: TGTGCCAGCAGCTTTTTATGGAGCTCCTACAATGAGCAGTTCTTC. Its translation is CASSFLWSSYNEQFF. The genes are TRBV5-6 and TRBJ2-1, with D unclear. CDR1 and CDR2 from the germline V gene are SGHDT and YYEEEE. This CDR3 is built from 15 residues. The V and J ends lost 2 bases and 0 bases respectively, with 9 bases between them.

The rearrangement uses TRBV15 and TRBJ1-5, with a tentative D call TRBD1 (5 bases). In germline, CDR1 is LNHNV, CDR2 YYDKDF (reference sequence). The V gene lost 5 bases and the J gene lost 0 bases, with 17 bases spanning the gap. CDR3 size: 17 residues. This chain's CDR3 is CATSQQGESYSNQPQHF. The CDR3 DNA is TGTGCCACCAGCCAGCAAGGGGAAAGCTATAGCAATCAGCCCCAGCATTTT. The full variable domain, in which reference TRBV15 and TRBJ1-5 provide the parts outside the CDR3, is DAMVIQNPRYQVTQFGKPVTLSCSQTLNHNVMYWYQQKSSQAPKLLFHYYDKDFNNEADTPDNFQSRRPNTSFCFLDIRSPGLGDTAMYLCATSQQGESYSNQPQHFGDGTRLSIL.

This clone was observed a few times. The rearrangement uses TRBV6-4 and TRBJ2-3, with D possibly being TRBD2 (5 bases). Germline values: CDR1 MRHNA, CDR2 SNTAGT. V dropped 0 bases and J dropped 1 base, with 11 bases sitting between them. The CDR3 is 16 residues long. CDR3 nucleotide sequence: TGTGCCAGCAGTGACTCGCCTAGCTTTGGCACAGATACGCAGTATTTT. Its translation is CASSDSPSFGTDTQYF.

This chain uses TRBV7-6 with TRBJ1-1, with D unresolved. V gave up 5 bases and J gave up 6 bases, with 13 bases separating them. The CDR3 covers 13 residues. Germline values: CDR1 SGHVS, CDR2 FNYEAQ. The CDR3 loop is CASSKIEGAEAFF. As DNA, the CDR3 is TGTGCCAGCAGCAAAATCGAGGGTGCTGAAGCTTTCTTT.

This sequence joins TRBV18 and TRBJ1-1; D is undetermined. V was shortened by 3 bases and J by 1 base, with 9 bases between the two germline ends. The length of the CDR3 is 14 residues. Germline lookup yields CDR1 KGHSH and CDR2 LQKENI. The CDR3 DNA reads TGTGCCAGCTCACCTTCGGACGGGAACACTGAAGCTTTCTTT. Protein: CASSPSDGNTEAFF.

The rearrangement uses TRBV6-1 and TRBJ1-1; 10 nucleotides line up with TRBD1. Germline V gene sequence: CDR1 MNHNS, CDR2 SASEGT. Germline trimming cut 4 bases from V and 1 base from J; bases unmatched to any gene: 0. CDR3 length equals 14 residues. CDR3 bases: TGTGCCAGCAGTGGGACAGGGGGGAACACTGAAGCTTTCTTT. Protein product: CASSGTGGNTEAFF.

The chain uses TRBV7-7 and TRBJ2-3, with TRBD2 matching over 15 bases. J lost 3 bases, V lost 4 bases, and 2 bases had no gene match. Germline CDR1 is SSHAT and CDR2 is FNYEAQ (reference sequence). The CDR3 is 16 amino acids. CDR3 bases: TGTGCCAGCAGCTGGGGACTAGCGGGGGGAACAGATACGCAGTATTTT. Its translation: CASSWGLAGGTDTQYF.

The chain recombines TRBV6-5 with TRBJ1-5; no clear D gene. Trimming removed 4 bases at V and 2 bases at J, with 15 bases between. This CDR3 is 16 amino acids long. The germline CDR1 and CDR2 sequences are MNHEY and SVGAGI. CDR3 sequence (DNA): TGTGCCAGCAGTTCCCGACTCTCGGCAGGCAATCAGCCCCAGCATTTT. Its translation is CASSSRLSAGNQPQHF.